This T cell receptor (beta chain) was identified during a study of blood T cell repertoires in COVID-19. Study context: Acute and convalescent COVID-19 specimens originated in the United States, Italy and Spain. T cells, B-cell-depleted T cells, or PBMCs supplied cDNA or gDNA.

The ends lost 0 bases at V and 0 bases at J; junction bases unmatched: 6. This CDR3 spans 17 amino acids. Germline CDR1 reads SGDLS; CDR2 reads YYNGEE. In the authors' workflow: How many nucleated cells were present was estimated from reference gene primer amplification. Some clones are missing from TCRdb's copy, which holds only in-frame ones; the method was immunoSEQ multiplex PCR. From that table come the V and J calls and clone size; the DNA was used to work out D and trimming. The table includes 45,000 or so clones, approximately 79% detected once. J is TRBJ1-3 and V is TRBV9, with TRBD1 matching over 7 bases. The sample taken for sequencing was peripheral blood. This sequence originates from a human donor in a cohort sampled during active COVID-19. CDR3 nucleotides: TGTGCCAGCAGCGTAGAGGCTCAGGGGGTCTCTGGAAACACCATATATTTT. Its translation: CASSVEAQGVSGNTIYF.